The next 15 T cell receptor beta chains were all read from a single sample in a study of OX40 agonist ivuxolimab in advanced cancers. Assay used: immunoSEQ multiplex PCR; TCRdb lists only in-frame clones, some missing. The sample records about 20,000 clones, 70% to 90% being singletons. This sample comprised CD4+ or CD8+ T cells sorted from blood, obtained in a trial of the OX40 agonist ivuxolimab. All receptors come from an adult with an advanced solid tumor such as melanoma, head and neck, liver or kidney cancer.

The chain has TRBV7-3 and TRBJ2-3; tentatively, D is TRBD2 (7 bases). Trimming took 4 bases from V and 5 from J, leaving 16 bases between them. Germline V lookup: CDR1 SGHTA, CDR2 FQGTGA. The length of the CDR3 is 15 residues. The CDR3 bases are TGTGCCAGCAGCTGGACGGGGGGCGTGAAAGATACGCAGTATTTT. Translated: CASSWTGGVKDTQYF.

This chain connects TRBV18 to TRBJ2-4; no clear D gene. This CDR3 has 17 amino acids. CDR1 and CDR2 (germline): KGHSH, LQKENI. The V gene lost 0 bases and the J gene lost 3 bases, with 15 bases spanning the gap. CDR3 amino acids: CASSPPPQFRVKNIQYF. The CDR3 DNA is TGTGCCAGCTCACCACCGCCCCAATTCCGGGTCAAAAACATTCAGTACTTC.

There are a few counts of this clone. The chain has TRBV28 and TRBJ1-5; TRBD1 might be the D (5 bases). CDR1 and CDR2 (germline): MDHEN, SYDVKM. The ends were cut back, 3 bases at V and 6 bases at J, with 12 bases in the middle. The CDR3 covers 14 residues. The DNA of the CDR3 is TGTGCCAGCAGTTTTTGGATAGGGACTCAGCCCCAGCATTTT. Translating it yields CASSFWIGTQPQHF.

This clone was recorded only once. The chain uses TRBV27 and TRBJ1-2; a possible D gene is TRBD1 (6 bases). This CDR3 is 17 amino acids long. The germline V gene encodes CDR1 MNHEY and CDR2 SMNVEV (reference sequence). Between the trimmed V and J ends, which lost 4 bases and 4 bases, there was a span of 22 bases. The CDR3 loop reads CASSSSFRGGLSYGYTF. CDR3 coding DNA: TGTGCCAGCAGTTCGTCATTTCGGGGGGGGCTCAGCTATGGCTACACCTTC.

The rearrangement joins TRBV12-5 to TRBJ2-3; the D is unclear. The CDR3 sequence is 13 residues long. Germline CDR1 reads LGHNT; CDR2 reads FRNRAP. V was shortened by 0 bases and J by 14 bases, with 15 bases between the two germline ends. The CDR3 sequence is CASGLVIPDPPYF. The CDR3 DNA follows: TGTGCTAGTGGTTTGGTAATCCCAGACCCCCCGTATTTT.

This chain uses TRBV7-3 with TRBJ2-2; tentative D call: TRBD2 (5 bases). CDR3 length: 14 residues. CDR1 SGHTA and CDR2 FQGTGA come from the germline V gene. Deletions cut 5 bases from V and 6 bases from J, with 13 bases between. CDR3 protein: CASSQPGKSGELFF. CDR3 DNA: TGTGCCAGCAGCCAACCGGGAAAATCCGGGGAGCTGTTTTTT.

The gene calls are TRBV13 and TRBJ2-3; D is uncertain. Trimming removed 7 bases at V and 2 bases at J, with 4 bases between. CDR1 is PRHDT and CDR2 is FYEKMQ in the germline V gene (reference sequence). The CDR3 runs 11 residues. The CDR3 bases are TGTGCCAGCACTTCCACAGATACGCAGTATTTT. Translating gives CASTSTDTQYF.

The chain has TRBV30 and TRBJ2-6; the D gene is possibly TRBD1 (6 bases). V lost 1 base, J lost 3 bases, and 7 bases lay in between. This CDR3 has 14 amino acids. CDR1 is GTSNPN and CDR2 is SVGIG in the germline V gene (reference sequence). The CDR3 DNA reads as TGTGCCTGGAGTGCAGGGGTTGGGGCCAACGTCCTGACTTTC. Encoded protein: CAWSAGVGANVLTF. Filled out from reference TRBV30 and TRBJ2-6, the complete variable domain reads SQTIHQWPATLVQPVGSPLSLECTVEGTSNPNLYWYRQAAGRGLQLLFYSVGIGQISSEVPQNLSASRPQDRQFILSSKKLLLSDSGFYLCAWSAGVGANVLTFGAGSRLTVL.

The V and J genes are TRBV2 and TRBJ1-2; D remains unclear. The germline V gene has CDR1 SNHLY and CDR2 FYNNEI. The CDR3 is 12 amino acids. Trimming removed 6 bases at V and 1 base at J, with 6 bases between. CDR3 nucleotide sequence: TGTGCCAGCAGGCCCAGTAACTATGGCTACACCTTC. Amino acid sequence: CASRPSNYGYTF.

The chain joins TRBV28 to TRBJ1-1; no definite D call. The CDR3 extends over 13 amino acids. V gave up 7 bases and J gave up 6 bases, with 15 bases separating them. CDR1 is MDHEN, CDR2 SYDVKM, per germline. The CDR3 reads CASTEAFGSEAFF. CDR3 DNA: TGTGCCAGCACCGAAGCCTTTGGATCTGAAGCTTTCTTT.

This rearrangement joins TRBV6-5 to TRBJ1-1, with 7 nucleotides matching TRBD1. Trimming cost V 2 bases and J 7 bases; bases outside gene matches: 4. The CDR3 is made up of 13 amino acids. Germline V gene data show CDR1 as MNHEY and CDR2 as SVGAGI. The CDR3 bases are TGTGCCAGCAGTTACCTCTACAGGGGTGAAGCTTTCTTT. Its translation is CASSYLYRGEAFF.

The chain is built from TRBV7-6 and TRBJ1-3, with D perhaps matching TRBD1 (6 bases). V was cut by 5 bases and J by 7 bases, with 9 bases left in between. CDR1 is SGHVS and CDR2 is FNYEAQ in the germline V gene. The CDR3 is made up of 12 amino acids. This CDR3 is CASSPDRNTIYF. In nucleotides, the CDR3 is TGTGCCAGCAGCCCTGACAGGAACACCATATATTTT.

This chain links TRBV19 with TRBJ2-5, with 10 bases identical to TRBD2. Germline assignment: CDR1 LNHDA and CDR2 SQIVND (reference sequence). This CDR3 contains 17 residues. The trim removed 5 bases at V and 5 bases at J, leaving 14 bases unmatched. The CDR3 region is CASSVGSGGTSSETQYF. In nucleotides, the CDR3 is TGTGCCAGTAGTGTGGGTAGCGGGGGGACGTCGTCGGAGACCCAGTACTTC.

This CDR3 reads CASSEAFGQGRRVGYGYTF. As DNA, the CDR3 is TGTGCCAGCAGTGAAGCATTTGGACAGGGGAGGCGGGTCGGCTATGGCTACACCTTC. J is TRBJ1-2 and V is TRBV6-1, with 9 bases that match TRBD1. The CDR3 is made up of 19 amino acids. Trimming at V came to 0 bases and at J to 4 bases, leaving 15 bases not matched to a gene. Looked up from germline, CDR1 is MNHNS and CDR2 is SASEGT.

The CDR3 reads CAISDIVAQMTYNEQFF. CDR3 bases: TGTGCCATCAGTGACATAGTTGCTCAGATGACCTACAATGAGCAGTTCTTC. J is TRBJ2-1 and V is TRBV10-3; D gene uncertain. Germline assignment: CDR1 ENHRY and CDR2 SYGVKD. This CDR3 contains 17 residues. V lost 3 bases and J lost 2, with 17 bases in between.